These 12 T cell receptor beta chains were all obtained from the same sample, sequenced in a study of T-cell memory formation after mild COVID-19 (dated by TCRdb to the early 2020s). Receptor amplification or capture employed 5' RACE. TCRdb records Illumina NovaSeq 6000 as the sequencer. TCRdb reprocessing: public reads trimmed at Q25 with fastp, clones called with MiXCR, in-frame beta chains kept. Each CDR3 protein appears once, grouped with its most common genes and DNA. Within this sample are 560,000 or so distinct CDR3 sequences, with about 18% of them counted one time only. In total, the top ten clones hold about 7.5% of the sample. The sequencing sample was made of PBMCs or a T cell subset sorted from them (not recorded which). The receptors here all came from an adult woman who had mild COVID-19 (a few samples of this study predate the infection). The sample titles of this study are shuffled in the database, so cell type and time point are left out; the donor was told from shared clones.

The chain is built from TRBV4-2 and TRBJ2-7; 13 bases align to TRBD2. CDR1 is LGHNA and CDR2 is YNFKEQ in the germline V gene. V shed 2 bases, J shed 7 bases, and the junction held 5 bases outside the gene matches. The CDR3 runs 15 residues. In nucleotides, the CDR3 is TGTGCCAGCAGCCAAACTAGCGGGGGGGCAGAAGAGCAGTACTTC. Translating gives CASSQTSGGAEEQYF.

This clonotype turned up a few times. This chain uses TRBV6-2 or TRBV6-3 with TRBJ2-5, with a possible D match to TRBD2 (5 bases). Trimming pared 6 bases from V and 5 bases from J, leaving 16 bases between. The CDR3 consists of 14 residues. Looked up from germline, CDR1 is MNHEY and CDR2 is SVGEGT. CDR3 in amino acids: CASSRRDYLETQYF. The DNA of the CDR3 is TGTGCCAGCAGCCGACGTGACTACCTGGAGACCCAGTACTTC.

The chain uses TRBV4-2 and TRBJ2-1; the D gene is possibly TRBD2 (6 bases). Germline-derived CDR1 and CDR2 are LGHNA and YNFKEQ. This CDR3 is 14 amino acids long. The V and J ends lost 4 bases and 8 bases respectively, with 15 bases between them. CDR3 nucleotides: TGTGCCAGCAGCCCGGGACTTCTTTGGGATGAGCAGTTCTTC. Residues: CASSPGLLWDEQFF.

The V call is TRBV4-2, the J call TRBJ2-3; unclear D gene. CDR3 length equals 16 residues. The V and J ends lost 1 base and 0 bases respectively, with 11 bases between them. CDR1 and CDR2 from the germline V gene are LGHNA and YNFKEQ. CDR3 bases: TGTGCCAGCAGCCAAGCCGCCGCGTCGAGCACAGATACGCAGTATTTT. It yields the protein CASSQAAASSTDTQYF.

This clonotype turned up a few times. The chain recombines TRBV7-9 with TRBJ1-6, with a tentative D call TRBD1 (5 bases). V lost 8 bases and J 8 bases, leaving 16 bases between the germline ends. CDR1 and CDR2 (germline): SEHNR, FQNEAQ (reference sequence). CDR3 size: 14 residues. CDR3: CASSRGGEYSPLHF. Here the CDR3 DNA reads TGTGCCAGCTCCCGAGGAGGGGAATATTCACCCCTCCACTTT.

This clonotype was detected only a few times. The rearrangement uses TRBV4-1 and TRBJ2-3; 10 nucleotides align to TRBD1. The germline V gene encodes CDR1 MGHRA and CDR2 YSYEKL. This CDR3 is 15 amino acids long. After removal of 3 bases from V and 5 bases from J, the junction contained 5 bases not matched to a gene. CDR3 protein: CASSQTGGGGDTQYF. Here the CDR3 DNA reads TGCGCCAGCAGCCAGACAGGGGGCGGGGGAGATACGCAGTATTTT.

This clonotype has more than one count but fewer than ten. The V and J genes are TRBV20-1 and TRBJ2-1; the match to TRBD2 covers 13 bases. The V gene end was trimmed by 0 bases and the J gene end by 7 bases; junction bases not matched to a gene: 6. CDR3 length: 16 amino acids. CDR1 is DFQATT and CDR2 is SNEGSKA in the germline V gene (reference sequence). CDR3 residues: CSARDWTSGSSNEQFF. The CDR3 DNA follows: TGCAGTGCTAGAGATTGGACTAGCGGGAGTTCGAATGAGCAGTTCTTC.

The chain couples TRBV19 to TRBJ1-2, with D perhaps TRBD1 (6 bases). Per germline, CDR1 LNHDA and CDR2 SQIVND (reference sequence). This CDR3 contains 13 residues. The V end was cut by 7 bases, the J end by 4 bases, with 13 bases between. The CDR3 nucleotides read TGTGCCAGTACCCCCAGGGGAGGCTATGGCTACACCTTC. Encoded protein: CASTPRGGYGYTF.

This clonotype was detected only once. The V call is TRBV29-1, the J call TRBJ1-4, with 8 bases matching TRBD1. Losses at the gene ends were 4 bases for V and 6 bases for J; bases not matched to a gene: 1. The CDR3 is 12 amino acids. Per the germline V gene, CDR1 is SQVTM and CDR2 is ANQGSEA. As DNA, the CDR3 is TGCAGCGTTGGGACAGGGTATGAAAAACTGTTTTTT. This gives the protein CSVGTGYEKLFF.

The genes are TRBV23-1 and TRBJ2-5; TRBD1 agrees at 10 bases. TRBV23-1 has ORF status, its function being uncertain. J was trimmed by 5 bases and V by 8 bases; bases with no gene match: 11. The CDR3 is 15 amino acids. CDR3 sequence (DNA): TGCGCCAGCGGGCCCAGGACAGGGGGTATGGAGACCCAGTACTTC. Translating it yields CASGPRTGGMETQYF.

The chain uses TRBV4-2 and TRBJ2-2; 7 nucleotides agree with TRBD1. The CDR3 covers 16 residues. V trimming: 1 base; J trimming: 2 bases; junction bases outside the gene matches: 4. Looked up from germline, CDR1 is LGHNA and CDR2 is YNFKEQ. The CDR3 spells CASSQAGQANTGELFF. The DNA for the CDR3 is TGTGCCAGCAGCCAAGCCGGACAGGCAAACACCGGGGAGCTGTTTTTT.

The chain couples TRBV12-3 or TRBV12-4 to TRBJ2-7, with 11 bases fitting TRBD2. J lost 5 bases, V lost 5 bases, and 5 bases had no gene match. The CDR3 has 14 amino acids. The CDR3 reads CASSPPTSGNEQYF. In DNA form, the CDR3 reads TGTGCCAGCAGTCCTCCGACTAGCGGGAACGAGCAGTACTTC.